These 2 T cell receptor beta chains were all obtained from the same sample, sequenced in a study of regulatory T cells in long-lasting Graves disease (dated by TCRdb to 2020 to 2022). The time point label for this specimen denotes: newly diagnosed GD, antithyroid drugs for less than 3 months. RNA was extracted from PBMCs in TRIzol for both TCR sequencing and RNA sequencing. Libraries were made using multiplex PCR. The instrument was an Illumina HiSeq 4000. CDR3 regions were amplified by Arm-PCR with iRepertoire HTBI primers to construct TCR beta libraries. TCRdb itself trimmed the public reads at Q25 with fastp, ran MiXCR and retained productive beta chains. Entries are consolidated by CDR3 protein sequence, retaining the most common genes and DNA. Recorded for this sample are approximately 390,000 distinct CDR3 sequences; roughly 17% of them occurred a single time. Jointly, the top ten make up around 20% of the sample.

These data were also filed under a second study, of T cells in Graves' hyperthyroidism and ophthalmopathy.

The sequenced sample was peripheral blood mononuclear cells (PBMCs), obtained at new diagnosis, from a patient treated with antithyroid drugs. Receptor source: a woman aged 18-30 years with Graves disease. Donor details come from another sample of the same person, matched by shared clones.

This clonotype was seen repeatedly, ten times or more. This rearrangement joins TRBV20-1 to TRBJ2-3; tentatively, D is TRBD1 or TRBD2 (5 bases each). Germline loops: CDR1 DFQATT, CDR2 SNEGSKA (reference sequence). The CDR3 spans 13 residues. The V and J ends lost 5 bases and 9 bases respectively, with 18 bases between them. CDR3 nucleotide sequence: TGCAGTGCTCCCCTCCGCCCGGGACCGACGCAGTATTTT. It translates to CSAPLRPGPTQYF.

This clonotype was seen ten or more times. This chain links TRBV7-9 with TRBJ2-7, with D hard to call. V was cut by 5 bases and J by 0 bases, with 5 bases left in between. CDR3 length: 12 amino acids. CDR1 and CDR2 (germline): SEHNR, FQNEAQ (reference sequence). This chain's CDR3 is CASSLNSYEQYF. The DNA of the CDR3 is TGTGCCAGCAGCCTCAACTCCTACGAGCAGTACTTC.